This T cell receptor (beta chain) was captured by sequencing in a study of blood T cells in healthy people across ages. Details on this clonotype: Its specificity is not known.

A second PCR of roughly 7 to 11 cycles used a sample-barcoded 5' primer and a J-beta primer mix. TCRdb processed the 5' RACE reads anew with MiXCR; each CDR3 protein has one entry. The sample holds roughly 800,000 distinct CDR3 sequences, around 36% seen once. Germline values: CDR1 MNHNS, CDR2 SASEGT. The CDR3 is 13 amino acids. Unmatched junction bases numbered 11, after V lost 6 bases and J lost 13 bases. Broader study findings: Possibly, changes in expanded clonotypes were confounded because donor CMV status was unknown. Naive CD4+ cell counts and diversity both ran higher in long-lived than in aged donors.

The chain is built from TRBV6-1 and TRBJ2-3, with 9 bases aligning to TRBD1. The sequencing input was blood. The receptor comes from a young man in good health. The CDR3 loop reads CASSVEPGTGKYF. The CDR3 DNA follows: TGTGCCAGCAGCGTAGAGCCCGGGACAGGGAAGTATTTT.